This is a list of T cell receptor beta chains from one sample in a study of CD4+ T cells in melanoma. Sequenced by immunoSEQ multiplex PCR; TCRdb stores in-frame clones only, minus some. The table has over 130,000 clones, around 90% seen once. The receptors were sampled from a human donor with melanoma. The CDR3 runs from the conserved cysteine through the conserved F or W. A D gene is named only where the DNA matches it firmly. Expanded clones are given a class, and other clones once, few, many or no size at all.

clone_size	cdr3_length	d_call	v_call	j_call	cdr3_nt	cdr3_aa
once	14	TRBD1	TRBV30	TRBJ1-2	TGTGCCTGGAGTAGCCAGGGGGCCTCCTATGGCTACACCTTC	CAWSSQGASYGYTF
NA	16	NA	TRBV7-8	TRBJ1-1	TGTGCCAGCAGCTTACCCAGGGCGGGGGTGAACACTGAAGCTTTCTTT	CASSLPRAGVNTEAFF
few	14	NA	TRBV5-1	TRBJ2-3	TGCGCCAGCAGCTCCCTTGGGAGCACAGATACGCAGTATTTT	CASSSLGSTDTQYF
NA	14	NA	TRBV19	TRBJ1-2	TGTGCCAGCGAACAGGGCCGTACTAACTATGGCTACACCTTC	CASEQGRTNYGYTF
NA	14	NA	TRBV5-1	TRBJ2-2	TGCGCCAGCAGCTTGGGACGGGACACCGGGGAGCTGTTTTTT	CASSLGRDTGELFF
NA	14	NA	TRBV7-8	TRBJ2-1	TGTGCCAGCAGGTCCGGGACTCTAACAAATGAGCAGTTCTTC	CASRSGTLTNEQFF
NA	15	NA	TRBV18	TRBJ1-1	TGTGCCAGCTCACTTTCGCGGGGGGAGAACACTGAAGCTTTCTTT	CASSLSRGENTEAFF
NA	15	NA	TRBV9	TRBJ2-2	TGTGCCAGCAGCGTAGGTGGACAGTATCCCGGGGAGCTGTTTTTT	CASSVGGQYPGELFF
NA	13	NA	TRBV25-1	TRBJ1-2	TGTGCCAGCAGTCGGGAGACCCCGGCTGGCTACACCTTC	CASSRETPAGYTF
NA	16	NA	TRBV7-2	TRBJ1-1	TGTGCCAGCAGCTTAGGAGGAGTAGGTCGGCAGGGTGAAGCTTTCTTT	CASSLGGVGRQGEAFF
NA	16	TRBD1	TRBV6-6	TRBJ1-5	TGTGCCAGCAGTCCATACCGGGACAGGGGAAATCAGCCCCAGCATTTT	CASSPYRDRGNQPQHF
NA	15	NA	TRBV11-2	TRBJ2-2	TGTGCCAGCAGCTTAGTCAAGGGGACGGGCGGGGAGCTGTTTTTT	CASSLVKGTGGELFF
NA	14	NA	TRBV19	TRBJ1-1	TGTGCCAGTAGTAGGGGGGACAAGTCCCCTGAAGCTTTCTTT	CASSRGDKSPEAFF
NA	17	NA	TRBV7-9	TRBJ2-5	TGTGCCAGCAGCTTTAGTTACTTGACAGTGATCCAAGAGACCCAGTACTTC	CASSFSYLTVIQETQYF
NA	13	NA	TRBV7-8	TRBJ2-7	TGTGCCAGCAGCCCCGGCGGCCACTACGAGCAGTACTTC	CASSPGGHYEQYF
NA	14	TRBD1	TRBV6-6	TRBJ1-3	TGTGCCAGCAGTTACGGGGGACAGCAAAACACCATATATTTT	CASSYGGQQNTIYF
NA	14	NA	TRBV5-1	TRBJ1-2	TGCGCCAGCAGCCCTGCTTTGCCCCTTTATGGCTACACCTTC	CASSPALPLYGYTF
NA	11	NA	TRBV2	TRBJ2-5	TGTGCCAGCAGTCTTCAAGAGACCCAGTACTTC	CASSLQETQYF
NA	12	NA	TRBV5-1	TRBJ1-1	TGCGCCAGCAGCCCCCCGGGCGTTGAAGCTTTCTTT	CASSPPGVEAFF
NA	14	NA	TRBV6-5	TRBJ2-2	TGTGCCAGCAGTTACGGTGCTGGTACCGGGGAGCTGTTTTTT	CASSYGAGTGELFF
NA	15	TRBD1	TRBV4-1	TRBJ1-2	TGCGCCAGCAGCCGCGACAAGACAGGGGGCAATGGCTACACCTTC	CASSRDKTGGNGYTF
once	14	NA	TRBV2	TRBJ1-2	TGTGCCAGCACTGTGGATCGCAAAACCTATGGCTACACCTTC	CASTVDRKTYGYTF
NA	17	TRBD1	TRBV11-2	TRBJ1-2	TGTGCCAGCAGCAAAGTTACGACAGGGTGGGCGGACTATGGCTACACCTTC	CASSKVTTGWADYGYTF
NA	15	NA	TRBV7-2	TRBJ1-1	TGTGCCAGCAGCTTAAATGGGGCGGGGGGCACTGAAGCTTTCTTT	CASSLNGAGGTEAFF
NA	15	NA	TRBV5-4	TRBJ1-4	TGTGCCAGCAGCTTGGGTGGGGGCAAGGTTGAAAAACTGTTTTTT	CASSLGGGKVEKLFF
NA	14	NA	TRBV19	TRBJ1-2	TGTGCCATCCGGGGGGACGCGGCTAACTATGGCTACACCTTC	CAIRGDAANYGYTF
NA	16	NA	TRBV5-6	TRBJ2-5	TGTGCCAGCAGTTTGGCCCCTCGACACTTCCAAGAGACCCAGTACTTC	CASSLAPRHFQETQYF
NA	15	NA	TRBV28	TRBJ1-4	TGTGCCAGCAGTTTCGGGGCAGGCACAAATGAAAAACTGTTTTTT	CASSFGAGTNEKLFF
once	14	TRBD1	TRBV19	TRBJ1-2	TGTGCCAGTAGTATACAGGGGGTTGGGAATGGCTACACCTTC	CASSIQGVGNGYTF
NA	18	TRBD2	TRBV5-1	TRBJ2-2	TGCGCCAGCAGCGGACTAGCGGGGGGGCGTGGGAACACCGGGGAGCTGTTTTTT	CASSGLAGGRGNTGELFF
NA	15	NA	TRBV5-6	TRBJ1-5	TGTGCCAGCAGCTTAGGGCCCCCTAAAGGTCAGCCCCAGCATTTT	CASSLGPPKGQPQHF
NA	15	TRBD1	TRBV5-1	TRBJ1-4	TGCGCCAGCAGCTCGACAGGGGGCCTAAGTGAAAAACTGTTTTTT	CASSSTGGLSEKLFF
NA	12	NA	TRBV7-2	TRBJ2-5	TGTGCCAGCAGCGAGGGCGTAGGGACCCAGTACTTC	CASSEGVGTQYF
NA	14	NA	TRBV2	TRBJ1-1	TGTGCCAGCAGTGTGCAACACCTGAACACTGAAGCTTTCTTT	CASSVQHLNTEAFF
NA	14	NA	TRBV5-4	TRBJ2-7	TGTGCCAGCAGCTTGGACTGGAAGTCCTACGAGCAGTACTTC	CASSLDWKSYEQYF
NA	15	TRBD2	TRBV30	TRBJ2-3	TGTGCCTGGAGTTGGCTAGCGGGGGCCCAAGGGGGGCAGTATTTT	CAWSWLAGAQGGQYF
NA	16	NA	TRBV4-1	TRBJ2-5	TGCGCCAGCAGCAGTCCAGGGTTGCGAGATCAAGAGACCCAGTACTTC	CASSSPGLRDQETQYF
NA	13	NA	TRBV18	TRBJ2-7	TGTGCCAGCTCACCCACAGTCTCCTACGAGCAGTACTTC	CASSPTVSYEQYF
NA	16	NA	TRBV27	TRBJ2-2	TGTGCCAGCAGTTTATGGTCCGACCCTAACACCGGGGAGCTGTTTTTT	CASSLWSDPNTGELFF
NA	16	NA	TRBV5-1	TRBJ2-5	TGCGCCAGCAGCCCAGGGACCCTAACCTCGCAAGAGACCCAGTACTTC	CASSPGTLTSQETQYF
NA	12	NA	TRBV14	TRBJ2-5	TGTGCCAGCAGCCGCATTCAAGAGACCCAGTACTTC	CASSRIQETQYF
NA	15	NA	TRBV25-1	TRBJ2-5	TGTGCCAGCAGCGATACTACAGGGTATCAAGAGACCCAGTACTTC	CASSDTTGYQETQYF
NA	15	TRBD1	TRBV14	TRBJ1-3	TGTGCCAGCAGCCAACGGACAGGTGCTGGAAACACCATATATTTT	CASSQRTGAGNTIYF
NA	16	NA	TRBV7-2	TRBJ2-1	TGTGCCAGCAGCCAACCCGGGGGCCCCTCCTACAATGAGCAGTTCTTC	CASSQPGGPSYNEQFF
NA	14	TRBD1	TRBV7-9	TRBJ1-5	TGTGCCAGCAGCTTGCAGGGGGGCAATCAGCCCCAGCATTTT	CASSLQGGNQPQHF
NA	13	NA	TRBV5-1	TRBJ1-5	TGCGCCAGCAGCTTTGATGGCAATCAGCCCCAGCATTTT	CASSFDGNQPQHF
NA	14	NA	TRBV2	TRBJ1-5	TGTGCCAGCACCGAGTGGGGTGGCAATCAGCCCCAGCATTTT	CASTEWGGNQPQHF
once	14	NA	TRBV7-2	TRBJ2-7	TGTGCCAGCAGCCGGGGGCGGGGTAGCTACGAGCAGTACTTC	CASSRGRGSYEQYF
NA	14	TRBD1	TRBV29-1	TRBJ2-7	TGCAGCGTGGTGGGACAGGGAAGCTCCTACGAGCAGTACTTC	CSVVGQGSSYEQYF
NA	14	NA	TRBV9	TRBJ2-5	TGTGCCAGCAGCCCCTACGGGGGTGGGGAGACCCAGTACTTC	CASSPYGGGETQYF
NA	15	TRBD1	TRBV10-3	TRBJ1-3	TGTGCCATCAGTTCGACAGGGAGCTCTGGAAACACCATATATTTT	CAISSTGSSGNTIYF
NA	13	NA	TRBV11-2	TRBJ1-4	TGTGCCAGCTCCCCAGCAATTAATGAAAAACTGTTTTTT	CASSPAINEKLFF
NA	15	NA	TRBV2	TRBJ2-1	TGTGCCAGCAGGTTGAGGGGGGCGGGTTCCAATGAGCAGTTCTTC	CASRLRGAGSNEQFF
NA	11	NA	TRBV5-1	TRBJ2-1	TGCGCCAGCAGCGTTGGGGATGAGCAGTTCTTC	CASSVGDEQFF